This entry lists 31 T cell receptor beta chains sequenced from one sample in a study of CXCR3-negative and CXCR3-positive naive CD8 T cells. UMI-labeled 5' RACE TRB cDNA libraries were prepared from the cells. After re-calling the 5' RACE reads, TCRdb lists one entry per CDR3 protein, DNA absent. This table lists around 81,000 distinct CDR3 sequences. The specimen was naive CXCR3- CD8+ T cells from blood. Described subset: CD45RO-CCR7+CD27+CD95- naive CD8+ T cells lacking CXCR3 (TNR3-). The receptors derive from a human donor in good health. Some clones in this sample may be carry-over from other donors' samples.

The CDR3 is CASSLGRNTEAFF. The J gene is TRBJ1-1, the V gene TRBV7-9. The CDR3 is 13 amino acids. The germline CDR1 and CDR2 sequences are SEHNR and FQNEAQ (reference sequence).

J is TRBJ2-5 and V is TRBV29-1; TCRdb proposes TRBD1, but this gene call is untestable without DNA. The CDR3 totals 14 residues. From germline, CDR1 is SQVTM and CDR2 ANQGSEA. The CDR3 loop is CSVRTGRDQETQYF.

J is TRBJ1-2 and V is TRBV10-3. This CDR3 is built from 11 residues. Germline CDR1 and CDR2: ENHRY and SYGVKD. The chain's CDR3 is CAIRWLGGYTF.

V and J are TRBV7-9 and TRBJ2-1; TCRdb calls TRBD1, which cannot be checked without DNA. The CDR3 is made up of 18 amino acids. The V gene's germline CDR1 is SEHNR and CDR2 FQNEAQ (reference sequence). The CDR3 protein is CASSLPLGTGGEGNEQFF.

The CDR3 region is CATSSAGLAGETSTDTQYF. V gene TRBV15 combines with J gene TRBJ2-3; TCRdb indicates TRBD2, and absent DNA this call remains unverified. The CDR3 has 19 amino acids. The germline CDR1 and CDR2 sequences are LNHNV and YYDKDF (reference sequence).

J is TRBJ2-1 and V is TRBV5-5; the TRBD2 assignment by TCRdb is unverifiable without DNA. The V gene's germline CDR1 is SGHKS and CDR2 YYEKEE (reference sequence). The CDR3 sequence is 16 residues long. The CDR3 is CASSSPGEGYYNEQFF. The complete variable domain, with remaining parts taken from reference TRBV5-5 and TRBJ2-1, reads DAGVTQSPTHLIKTRGQQVTLRCSPISGHKSVSWYQQVLGQGPQFIFQYYEKEERGRGNFPDRFSARQFPNYSSELNVNALLLGDSALYLCASSSPGEGYYNEQFFGPGTRLTVL.

The genes are TRBV7-9 and TRBJ1-1; as DNA is missing, the TRBD1 call by TCRdb cannot be tested. Germline loops: CDR1 SEHNR, CDR2 FQNEAQ (reference sequence). CDR3 length: 15 residues. Here the CDR3 reads CASSFRSGENTEAFF.

The rearrangement joins TRBV28 to TRBJ2-1; TCRdb lists TRBD1, though no DNA is available to test this call. Germline CDR1 MDHEN, CDR2 SYDVKM. This CDR3 has 12 residues. CDR3 sequence: CASSSTGDEQFF.

V and J are TRBV4-1 and TRBJ1-2; TCRdb selects TRBD1, and the lack of DNA leaves this call unchecked. The length of the CDR3 is 15 residues. Germline V gene lookup returns CDR1 MGHRA and CDR2 YSYEKL. CDR3 sequence: CASSQEGQGSYGYTF.

This chain connects TRBV28 to TRBJ2-5. From germline, CDR1 is MDHEN and CDR2 SYDVKM. The CDR3 spans 12 residues. The CDR3 loop reads CASSYPSETQYF. Looking up the rest from reference TRBV28 and TRBJ2-5 gives the full variable domain: DVKVTQSSRYLVKRTGEKVFLECVQDMDHENMFWYRQDPGLGLRLIYFSYDVKMKEKGDIPEGYSVSREKKERFSLILESASTNQTSMYLCASSYPSETQYFGPGTRLLVL.

The chain recombines TRBV5-1 with TRBJ2-1; TCRdb's assignment of TRBD2 cannot be checked, as there is no DNA. Germline-derived CDR1 and CDR2 are SGHRS and YFSETQ. This CDR3 is 15 amino acids long. CDR3 in amino acids: CASSLRTYPYNEQFF.

J is TRBJ2-1 and V is TRBV29-1; TCRdb's assignment of TRBD1 cannot be checked, as there is no DNA. The germline V gene has CDR1 SQVTM and CDR2 ANQGSEA. The CDR3 has 11 amino acids. The CDR3 is CSVEGAVEQFF.

The chain combines TRBV9 with TRBJ1-2. Germline lookup yields CDR1 SGDLS and CDR2 YYNGEE. This CDR3 has 16 amino acids. The CDR3 spells CASSVGSRGWDYGYTF.

The chain employs TRBV4-1 and TRBJ2-5; TCRdb names TRBD1, which stays unverified in the absence of DNA. This CDR3 spans 17 amino acids. Per germline, CDR1 MGHRA and CDR2 YSYEKL. This CDR3 reads CASSQMSGTGRVRAQYF.

The CDR3 is CASRLGSYEQYF. The rearrangement links TRBV5-1 to TRBJ2-7. The germline gives CDR1 SGHRS, CDR2 YFSETQ. The CDR3 runs 12 residues.

CDR3: CASSVPKDSDQETQYF. The chain uses TRBV9 and TRBJ2-5; without DNA, the TCRdb call of TRBD1 cannot be checked. The CDR3 loop spans 16 amino acids. The germline CDR1 and CDR2 sequences are SGDLS and YYNGEE.

CDR3 sequence: CASSESFESGGNTEAFF. The genes are TRBV10-1 and TRBJ1-1; TCRdb's D call of TRBD1 is untestable without DNA. Germline CDR1 reads WNHNN; CDR2 reads SYGVQD (reference sequence). The CDR3 extends over 17 amino acids.

This chain joins TRBV5-5 and TRBJ2-1; the TCRdb call, TRBD1, lacks DNA for checking. The V gene's germline CDR1 is SGHKS and CDR2 YYEKEE (reference sequence). The CDR3 runs to 14 residues. CDR3 loop: CASSLEWGPHEQFF.

The chain employs TRBV7-2 and TRBJ2-7; checking the TCRdb D call of TRBD1 is not possible without DNA. The CDR3 is 16 amino acids. Germline V gives CDR1 SGHTA, CDR2 FQGNSA. CDR3 loop: CASSVTGPLYSYEQYF.

The rearrangement uses TRBV28 and TRBJ2-1; TCRdb calls TRBD2, which cannot be checked without DNA. Germline V gene sequence: CDR1 MDHEN, CDR2 SYDVKM. This CDR3 spans 14 amino acids. CDR3 in amino acids: CASSLWREGDEQFF.

The chain links TRBV29-1 to TRBJ2-2; TCRdb's D call, TRBD2, is unchecked because there is no DNA. The CDR3 is 12 amino acids. Germline loops: CDR1 SQVTM, CDR2 ANQGSEA. The CDR3 protein is CSVAGGPGELFF.

V is TRBV21-1 and J is TRBJ1-1; TCRdb's assignment of TRBD1 cannot be checked, as there is no DNA. TRBV21-1 represents a pseudogene. The CDR3 runs to 17 residues. The chain's CDR3 is CASSFRGQQGTYTEAFF.

The chain uses TRBV27 and TRBJ2-5; TCRdb calls TRBD1, which cannot be checked without DNA. The germline V gene has CDR1 MNHEY and CDR2 SMNVEV (reference sequence). The CDR3 has 13 amino acids. CDR3 in amino acids: CASGQGPQETQYF.

V is TRBV7-9 and J is TRBJ2-1; the D gene TCRdb calls, TRBD1, cannot be checked with no DNA. This CDR3 is built from 13 residues. Germline values: CDR1 SEHNR, CDR2 FQNEAQ (reference sequence). The CDR3 protein is CASSLGGRDQQFF.

The rearrangement uses TRBV18 and TRBJ2-7. Germline V gene data show CDR1 as KGHSH and CDR2 as LQKENI. The CDR3 length is 12 residues. CDR3 loop: CASSPEGNEQYF.

This rearrangement joins TRBV7-3 to TRBJ2-1. The CDR3 totals 12 residues. Germline CDR1 reads SGHTA; CDR2 reads FQGTGA. CDR3 residues: CASRSSYNEQFF.

The V call is TRBV27, the J call TRBJ1-5. The CDR3 spans 12 residues. CDR1 MNHEY and CDR2 SMNVEV come from the germline V gene (reference sequence). The CDR3 spells CASSLLGQPQHF.

The V call is TRBV29-1, the J call TRBJ2-3. Germline CDR1 is SQVTM and CDR2 is ANQGSEA. The CDR3 contains 14 residues. The CDR3 region is CSVVSVGGADTQYF.

This chain links TRBV7-3 with TRBJ2-5; TCRdb's D gene call, TRBD2, goes unchecked for lack of DNA. Germline lookup yields CDR1 SGHTA and CDR2 FQGTGA. The CDR3 runs 16 residues. The CDR3 spells CASSLILLAGSGTQYF.

The chain has TRBV27 and TRBJ2-2; the D gene TCRdb calls, TRBD1, cannot be checked with no DNA. The germline gives CDR1 MNHEY, CDR2 SMNVEV (reference sequence). The CDR3 runs to 17 residues. The CDR3 here is CASSNRGMDDYTGELFF.

The V gene is TRBV12-3 or TRBV12-4, the J gene TRBJ2-7. The CDR3 loop spans 14 amino acids. The CDR3 sequence: CASSFSFGVYEQYF.